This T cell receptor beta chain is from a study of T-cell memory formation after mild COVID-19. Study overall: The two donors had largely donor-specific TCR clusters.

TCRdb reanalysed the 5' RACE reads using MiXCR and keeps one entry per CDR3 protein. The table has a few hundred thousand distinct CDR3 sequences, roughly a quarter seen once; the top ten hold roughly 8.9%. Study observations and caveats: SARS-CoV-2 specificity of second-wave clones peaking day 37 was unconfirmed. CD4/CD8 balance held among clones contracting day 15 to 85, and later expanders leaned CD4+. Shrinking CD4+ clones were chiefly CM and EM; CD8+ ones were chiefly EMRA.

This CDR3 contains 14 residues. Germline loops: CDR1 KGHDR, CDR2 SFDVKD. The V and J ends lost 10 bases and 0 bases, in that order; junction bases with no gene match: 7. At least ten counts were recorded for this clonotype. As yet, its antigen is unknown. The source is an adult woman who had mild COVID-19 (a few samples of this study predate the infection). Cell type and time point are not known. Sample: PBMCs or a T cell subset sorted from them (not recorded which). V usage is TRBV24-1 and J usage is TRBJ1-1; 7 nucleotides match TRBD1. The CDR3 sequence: CATSKGQLNTEAFF. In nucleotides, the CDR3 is TGTGCCACGAGTAAGGGACAGCTGAACACTGAAGCTTTCTTT.